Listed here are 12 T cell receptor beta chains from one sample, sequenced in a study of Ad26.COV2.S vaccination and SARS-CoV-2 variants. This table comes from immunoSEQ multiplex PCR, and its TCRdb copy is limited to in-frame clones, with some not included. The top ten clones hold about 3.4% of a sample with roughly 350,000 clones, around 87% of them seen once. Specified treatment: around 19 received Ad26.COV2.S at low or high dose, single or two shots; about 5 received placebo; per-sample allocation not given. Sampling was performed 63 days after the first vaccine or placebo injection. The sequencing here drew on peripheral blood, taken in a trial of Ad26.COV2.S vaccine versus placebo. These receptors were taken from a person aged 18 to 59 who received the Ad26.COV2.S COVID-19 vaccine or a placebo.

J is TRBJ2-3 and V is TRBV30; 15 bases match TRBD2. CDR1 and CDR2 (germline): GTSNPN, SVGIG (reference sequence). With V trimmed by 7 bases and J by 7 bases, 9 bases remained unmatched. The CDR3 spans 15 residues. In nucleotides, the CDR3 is TGTGCCTCTAGGACTAGCGGGGGGGCACAAAATACGCAGTATTTT. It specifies CASRTSGGAQNTQYF.

In nucleotides, the CDR3 is TGCGCCAGCAGCCCCGTGGTAGCGGGGGGGCCTGAGACCCAGTACTTC. Its translation is CASSPVVAGGPETQYF. The chain has TRBV5-1 and TRBJ2-5, with 11 bases matching TRBD2. The ends lost 4 bases at V and 5 bases at J; junction bases unmatched: 10. The germline V gene has CDR1 SGHRS and CDR2 YFSETQ. The CDR3 runs 16 residues.

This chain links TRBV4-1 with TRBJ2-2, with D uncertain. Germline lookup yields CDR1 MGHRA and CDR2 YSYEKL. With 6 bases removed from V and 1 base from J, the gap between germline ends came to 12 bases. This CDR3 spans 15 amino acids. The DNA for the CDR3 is TGCGCCAGCAGTCGCCTGGGCCGGAACACCGGGGAGCTGTTTTTT. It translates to CASSRLGRNTGELFF.

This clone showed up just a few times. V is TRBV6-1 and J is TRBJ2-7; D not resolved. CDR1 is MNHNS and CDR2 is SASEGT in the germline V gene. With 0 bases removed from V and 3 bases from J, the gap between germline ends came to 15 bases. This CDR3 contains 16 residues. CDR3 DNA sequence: TGTGCCAGCAGTGAAGCGATGGCTAGGAAATTCTACGAGCAGTACTTC. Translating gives CASSEAMARKFYEQYF.

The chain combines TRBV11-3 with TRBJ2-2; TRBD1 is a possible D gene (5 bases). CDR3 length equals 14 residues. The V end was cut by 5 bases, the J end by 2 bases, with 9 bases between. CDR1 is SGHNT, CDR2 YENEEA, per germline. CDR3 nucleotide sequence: TGTGCCAGCAGCCCCAGGACAAACACCGGGGAGCTGTTTTTT. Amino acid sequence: CASSPRTNTGELFF.

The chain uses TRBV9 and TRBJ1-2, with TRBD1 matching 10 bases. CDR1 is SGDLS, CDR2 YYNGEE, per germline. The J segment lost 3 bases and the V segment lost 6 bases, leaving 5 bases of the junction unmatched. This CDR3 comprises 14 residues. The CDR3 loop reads CASTGDRGHYGYTF. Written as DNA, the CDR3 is TGTGCCAGCACCGGGGACAGGGGACACTATGGCTACACCTTC.

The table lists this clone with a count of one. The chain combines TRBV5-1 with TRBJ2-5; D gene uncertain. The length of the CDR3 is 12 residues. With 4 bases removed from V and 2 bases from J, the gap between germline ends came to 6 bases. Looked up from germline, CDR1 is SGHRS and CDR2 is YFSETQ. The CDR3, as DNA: TGCGCCAGCAGCGAACCACAAGAGACCCAGTACTTC. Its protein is CASSEPQETQYF.

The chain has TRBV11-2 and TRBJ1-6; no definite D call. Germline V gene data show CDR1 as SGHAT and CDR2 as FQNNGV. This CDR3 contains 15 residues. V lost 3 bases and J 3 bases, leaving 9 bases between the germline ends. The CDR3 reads CASSFTRNYNSPLHF. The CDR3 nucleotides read TGTGCCAGCAGCTTTACACGAAACTATAATTCACCCCTCCACTTT.

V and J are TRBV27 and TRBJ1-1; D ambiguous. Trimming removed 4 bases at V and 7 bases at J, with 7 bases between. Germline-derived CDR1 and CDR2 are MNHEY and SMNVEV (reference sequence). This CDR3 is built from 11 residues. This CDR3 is CASSYGHEAFF. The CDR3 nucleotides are TGTGCCAGCAGTTACGGTCATGAAGCTTTCTTT.

The CDR3 DNA is TGCGCCAGCAGCTTGTCAGGGGTAGGCGAGCAGTACTTC. It specifies CASSLSGVGEQYF. V usage is TRBV5-1 and J usage is TRBJ2-7; TRBD1 is a possible D gene (6 bases). Germline V gives CDR1 SGHRS, CDR2 YFSETQ. The V end lost 1 base, the J end lost 6 bases, and 11 bases lay between the germline ends. The CDR3 has 13 residues. The full variable domain, its missing parts supplied by reference TRBV5-1 and TRBJ2-7, is KAGVTQTPRYLIKTRGQQVTLSCSPISGHRSVSWYQQTPGQGLQFLFEYFSETQRNKGNFPGRFSGRQFSNSRSEMNVSTLELGDSALYLCASSLSGVGEQYFGPGTRLTVT.

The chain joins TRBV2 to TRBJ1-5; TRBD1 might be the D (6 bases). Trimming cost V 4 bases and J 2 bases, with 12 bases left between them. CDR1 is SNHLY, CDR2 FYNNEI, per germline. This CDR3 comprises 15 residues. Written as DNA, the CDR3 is TGTGCCAGCAGTGGGGGGGGCGCGGGCAATCAGCCCCAGCATTTT. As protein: CASSGGGAGNQPQHF.

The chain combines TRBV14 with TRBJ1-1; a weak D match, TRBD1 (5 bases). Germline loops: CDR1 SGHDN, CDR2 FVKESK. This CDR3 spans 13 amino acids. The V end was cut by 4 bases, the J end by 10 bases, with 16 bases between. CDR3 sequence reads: CASSPGRVSGAFF. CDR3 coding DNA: TGTGCCAGCAGCCCGGGACGGGTGTCAGGAGCTTTCTTT.